A selection of T cell receptor beta chains follows, all from one sample in a study of radiotherapy plus CTLA-4 blockade in lung cancer. Assay used: immunoSEQ multiplex PCR; TCRdb lists only in-frame clones, some missing. The sample lists 15,000 to 20,000 clones; about 82% were seen once. Sequencing used peripheral blood, obtained from a patient treated with radiotherapy plus ipilimumab. The source of these receptors is a human donor with non-small cell lung cancer whose response to radiotherapy plus ipilimumab could not be evaluated. Both conserved end residues are part of each CDR3. A D gene is named only where the DNA matches it firmly. Rows give clone size only sometimes, using once, few, many, or a class for an expanded clone.

V gene	clone size	D gene	J gene	CDR3 DNA	CDR3 protein
TRBV5-1	-	TRBD2	TRBJ2-1	TGCGCCAGCAGCCCTAGCGGTCCGCCCTACAATGAGCAGTTCTTC	CASSPSGPPYNEQFF
TRBV11-3	-	-	TRBJ2-1	TGTGCCAGCAGCTTAGGAGCGGACTACGGGCATGAGCAGTTCTTC	CASSLGADYGHEQFF
TRBV10-3	-	-	TRBJ1-4	TGTGCCATCAGTGATAGGGGTAATGAAAAACTGTTTTTT	CAISDRGNEKLFF
TRBV7-9	-	TRBD1	TRBJ1-3	TGTGCCAGCAGCCGACAGGGGTTATCTGGAAACACCATATATTTT	CASSRQGLSGNTIYF
TRBV2	once	-	TRBJ2-7	TGTGCCAGCAGTACCCAGGGACTGCTGTCCTCCTACGAGCAGTACTTC	CASSTQGLLSSYEQYF
TRBV7-2	once	TRBD2	TRBJ2-1	TGTGCCAGCAGCCGTAGGCTAGCGGGAAGCTACAATGAGCAGTTCTTC	CASSRRLAGSYNEQFF
TRBV7-2	-	TRBD1	TRBJ1-2	TGTGCCAGCAGCCCAAGCCGACAGGGCGATAACTATGGCTACACCTTC	CASSPSRQGDNYGYTF
TRBV9	-	-	TRBJ1-2	TGTGCCAGCAGCGTAGACGGTAACTATGGCTACACCTTC	CASSVDGNYGYTF
TRBV11-3	-	-	TRBJ2-3	TGTGCCAGCAGCACTAACCTGAGAGATACGCAGTATTTT	CASSTNLRDTQYF
TRBV7-9	once	-	TRBJ2-3	TGTGCCAGCAGCTTAGTAGGGGCAGATACGCAGTATTTT	CASSLVGADTQYF
TRBV11-2	few	TRBD2	TRBJ2-5	TGTGCCAGCAGCTTAATAGCGGGGAACCAAGAGACCCAGTACTTC	CASSLIAGNQETQYF
TRBV9	-	-	TRBJ2-7	TGTGCCAGCAGCGTGGGGGGGGCGCCGGGGGACGAGCAGTACTTC	CASSVGGAPGDEQYF
TRBV5-1	-	-	TRBJ2-2	TGCGCCAGCAGCTTGCGGCAGGGGAGGGACACCGGGGAGCTGTTTTTT	CASSLRQGRDTGELFF
TRBV6-9	-	-	TRBJ2-5	TGTGCCAGCAGTTGGACTGAGGTGTTACCCCCGAAAGAGACCCAGTACTTC	CASSWTEVLPPKETQYF
TRBV19	-	-	TRBJ2-4	TGTGCCAGTAGTAGAGGAGGAGGCAAAAACATTCAGTACTTC	CASSRGGGKNIQYF
TRBV4-3	-	-	TRBJ2-7	TGCGCCAGCAGCCAAGATATACAGGGGGGGGAGCAGTACTTC	CASSQDIQGGEQYF
TRBV6-5	-	TRBD1	TRBJ2-7	TGTGCCAGCAGAAACAGGGGGGCTCTCCTCGAGCAGTACTTC	CASRNRGALLEQYF
TRBV4-3	-	-	TRBJ1-6	TGCGCCAGCAGCCAAGAGGCAGGTAGTTTTAATTCACCCCTCCACTTT	CASSQEAGSFNSPLHF
TRBV11-2	-	TRBD2	TRBJ2-1	TGTGCCAGCAGCTTAGATCACGGGGGGAAAAATGAGCAGTTCTTC	CASSLDHGGKNEQFF
TRBV5-1	-	-	TRBJ2-6	TGCGCCAGCAGCTTGGCTCCGGCGGGCCAGTCTGGGGCCAACGTCCTGACTTTC	CASSLAPAGQSGANVLTF
TRBV25-1	-	TRBD2	TRBJ2-5	TGTGCCAGCACGCACGCGGGGGGTGGAGAGACCCAGTACTTC	CASTHAGGGETQYF
TRBV5-1	-	TRBD2	TRBJ2-2	TGCGCCAGCAGCTTCCTAGCGGGAGGGCCCACCGGGGAGCTGTTTTTT	CASSFLAGGPTGELFF
TRBV4-3	-	-	TRBJ2-7	TGCGCCAGCAGCCCCCGGCTCGGGGATGAGCAGTACTTC	CASSPRLGDEQYF
TRBV5-1	-	-	TRBJ2-3	TGCGCCAGCCAACGGGACTCCGATACGCAGTATTTT	CASQRDSDTQYF
TRBV6-4	-	-	TRBJ2-2	TGTGCCAGCAGTGCGGACAGTGTGGCCGGGGAGCTGTTTTTT	CASSADSVAGELFF
TRBV27	-	-	TRBJ2-7	TGTGCCAGCAGTCTCGAGGGGGGGAGCTCCTACGAGCAGTACTTC	CASSLEGGSSYEQYF
TRBV5-8	-	TRBD1	TRBJ2-1	TGTGCCAGCAGCTTGGGACAGGGGCTCTACAATGAGCAGTTCTTC	CASSLGQGLYNEQFF
TRBV11-2	-	-	TRBJ2-7	TGTGCCAGCAGCCCCCAACCGAGCTCCTACGAGCAGTACTTC	CASSPQPSSYEQYF
TRBV11-2	-	-	TRBJ2-5	TGTGCCAGCAGCTTAGGGCGGCAAGAGACCCAGTACTTC	CASSLGRQETQYF
TRBV6-5	-	TRBD1	TRBJ2-1	TGTGCCAGCAGCCAGGGACAGGGGGGGAACAATGAGCAGTTCTTC	CASSQGQGGNNEQFF
TRBV2	-	TRBD1	TRBJ1-5	TGTGCCAGCAGCCCAGGGGGCAGGGGGCGGGAACAGCCCCAGCATTTT	CASSPGGRGREQPQHF
TRBV27	-	-	TRBJ1-2	TGTGCCAGCAGTTTATCGAGGTCAAACTATGGCTACACCTTC	CASSLSRSNYGYTF
TRBV19	-	TRBD1	TRBJ1-1	TGTGCCAGTAGTCCTAGACAGGGGGATTGGGACACTGAAGCTTTCTTT	CASSPRQGDWDTEAFF
TRBV5-5	few	-	TRBJ2-7	TGTGCCAGCAGCTTGGCCGATGTGGGCCCATACGAGCAGTACTTC	CASSLADVGPYEQYF
TRBV18	-	-	TRBJ2-3	TGTGCCAGCTCACCTCGGACTGGGCGAGATACGCAGTATTTT	CASSPRTGRDTQYF
TRBV18	-	TRBD2	TRBJ2-1	TGTGCCAGCTCACCTGGGACTAGCGGAGCTTACAATGAGCAGTTCTTC	CASSPGTSGAYNEQFF
TRBV5-6	-	-	TRBJ2-1	TGTGCCAGCAGCCTTGGCTCCGTGGGACTCCTCCCCCATGAGCAGTTCTTC	CASSLGSVGLLPHEQFF
TRBV6-1	few	TRBD1	TRBJ1-3	TGTGCCAGCAGCTCAACAGGGGCCGGAGGCACCATATATTTT	CASSSTGAGGTIYF
TRBV27	-	-	TRBJ2-7	TGTGCCAGCAGGAAACAGATCCTAAGCTCCTACGAGCAGTACTTC	CASRKQILSSYEQYF
TRBV7-9	once	-	TRBJ1-3	TGTGCCAGCAGCTCCACCGGGACACCGTTGGACACCATATATTTT	CASSSTGTPLDTIYF